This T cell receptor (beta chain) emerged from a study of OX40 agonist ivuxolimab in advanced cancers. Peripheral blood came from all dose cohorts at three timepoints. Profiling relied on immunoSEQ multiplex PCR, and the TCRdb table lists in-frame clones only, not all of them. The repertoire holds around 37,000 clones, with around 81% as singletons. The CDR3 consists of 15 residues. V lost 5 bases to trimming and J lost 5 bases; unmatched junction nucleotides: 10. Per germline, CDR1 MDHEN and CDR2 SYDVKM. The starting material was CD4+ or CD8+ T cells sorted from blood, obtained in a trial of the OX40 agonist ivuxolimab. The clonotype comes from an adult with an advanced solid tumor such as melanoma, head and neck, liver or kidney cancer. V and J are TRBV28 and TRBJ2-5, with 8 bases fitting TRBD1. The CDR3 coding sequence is TGTGCCAGCAGTCCCATAGGACAGGGCGCCGAGACCCAGTACTTC. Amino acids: CASSPIGQGAETQYF.